This T cell receptor beta chain was retrieved from a study of blood T cell repertoires in COVID-19. Across the study: Sites in the United States, Italy and Spain provided acute and convalescent COVID-19 samples. Sources were T cells, B-cell-depleted T cells, or PBMCs; the material itself was cDNA or gDNA.

Authors' processing steps: Nucleated cell number was recorded as an estimate derived from reference gene primer amplification. The repertoire was sequenced with immunoSEQ multiplex PCR; TCRdb's copy has only in-frame clones and lacks some. V, J and clone size derive from that table, while D and trimming were established from the DNA sequence. This sample has roughly 340,000 clones; roughly 89% occur once, and the top ten carry roughly 3.3%. The specimen was peripheral blood. The TCR was taken from a woman under 30 who had recovered from COVID-19.

This chain's CDR3 is CATSDPSGGGSDTQYF. Written as DNA, the CDR3 is TGTGCCACCAGTGACCCATCAGGGGGCGGATCAGATACGCAGTATTTT. The rearrangement joins TRBV24-1 to TRBJ2-3; TRBD1 matches at 8 bases. The germline gives CDR1 KGHDR, CDR2 SFDVKD. The V and J ends lost 4 bases and 4 bases, in that order; junction bases with no gene match: 9. The CDR3 has 16 residues.